The 10 T cell receptor beta chains below come from one sample, sequenced in a study of blood T cell repertoires in COVID-19. Produced via immunoSEQ multiplex PCR; TCRdb's table is partial and in-frame only. Of under 250,000 clones listed, approximately 84% were seen once; the top ten hold approximately 4%. Material for sequencing was peripheral blood. These receptors came from a man aged 45 to 65 with active or convalescent COVID-19.

This rearrangement joins TRBV3-1 (or the pseudogene TRBV3-2) to TRBJ1-6; maybe TRBD1 (6 bases). The V and J ends lost 6 bases and 8 bases respectively, with 14 bases between them. The CDR3 totals 14 residues. Germline V gives CDR1 LGHDT, CDR2 YNNKEL (reference sequence). The CDR3 sequence is CASSQQGGHSPLHF. The CDR3, as DNA: TGTGCCAGCAGTCAACAGGGAGGGCATTCACCCCTCCACTTT.

This chain links TRBV9 with TRBJ2-1; D possibly corresponds to TRBD2 (5 bases). Per the germline V gene, CDR1 is SGDLS and CDR2 is YYNGEE. The CDR3 is 15 amino acids. Trimming cost V 3 bases and J 2 bases, with 12 bases left between them. The CDR3 region has the DNA TGTGCCAGCAGCGCCTCGGGAACAACCTACAATGAGCAGTTCTTC. Translation: CASSASGTTYNEQFF.

The sample holds one count of this clone. The chain recombines TRBV6-5 with TRBJ2-1, with a weak D call TRBD1 (6 bases). The V gene lost 6 bases and the J gene lost 5 bases, with 8 bases spanning the gap. Germline V lookup: CDR1 MNHEY, CDR2 SVGAGI. The CDR3 loop spans 12 amino acids. In DNA, the CDR3 is TGTGCCAGCAGGCGGACAGACAATGAGCAGTTCTTC. Its protein is CASRRTDNEQFF.

This clone was picked up a small number of times. The chain joins TRBV7-6 to TRBJ1-6, with TRBD1 identical over 7 bases. V dropped 5 bases and J dropped 14; count of bases not matched to a gene: 15. CDR1 is SGHVS and CDR2 is FNYEAQ in the germline V gene. This CDR3 spans 15 amino acids. CDR3 in amino acids: CASSPASGQAVSLHF. The CDR3 DNA reads TGTGCCAGCAGCCCCGCCTCCGGACAGGCCGTATCCCTCCACTTT.

This chain joins TRBV7-2 and TRBJ2-3; 10 bases agree with TRBD2. The germline V gene encodes CDR1 SGHTA and CDR2 FQGNSA. This CDR3 has 17 amino acids. Trimming removed 1 base from V and 1 base from J; junction bases left unmatched: 5. The CDR3 reads CASSLELSGGGTDTQYF. CDR3 nucleotide sequence: TGTGCCAGCAGCTTAGAGCTAAGCGGGGGGGGCACAGATACGCAGTATTTT. Complete variable domain (other parts from reference TRBV7-2 and TRBJ2-3): GAGVSQSPSNKVTEKGKDVELRCDPISGHTALYWYRQSLGQGLEFLIYFQGNSAPDKSGLPSDRFSAERTGGSVSTLTIQRTQQEDSAVYLCASSLELSGGGTDTQYFGPGTRLTVL.

The chain joins TRBV5-4 to TRBJ2-5; 9 bases map to TRBD1. CDR1 is SGHNT and CDR2 is YYREEE in the germline V gene (reference sequence). The CDR3 loop spans 13 amino acids. After removal of 4 bases from V and 5 bases from J, the junction contained 3 bases not matched to a gene. Here the CDR3 reads CASSRGQGETQYF. CDR3 coding DNA: TGTGCCAGCAGCCGCGGACAGGGGGAGACCCAGTACTTC.

This clone showed up just a few times. The chain joins TRBV27 to TRBJ2-7, with D perhaps TRBD2 (6 bases). CDR3 length: 15 residues. Germline V gives CDR1 MNHEY, CDR2 SMNVEV (reference sequence). V was clipped by 7 bases and J by 2 bases, with 18 bases between them. The CDR3 DNA sequence: TGTGCCAGCACCCCAACGCGGGGCGGAACCTACGAGCAGTACTTC. Amino acids: CASTPTRGGTYEQYF.

The chain combines TRBV30 with TRBJ1-2; D remains ambiguous. V lost 0 bases and J 6 bases, leaving 8 bases between the germline ends. The CDR3 spans 12 residues. Germline V gene lookup returns CDR1 GTSNPN and CDR2 SVGIG (reference sequence). This CDR3 is CAWSVRRDGYTF. The CDR3 DNA reads as TGTGCCTGGAGTGTACGGCGGGATGGCTACACCTTC. Complete variable domain (other parts from reference TRBV30 and TRBJ1-2): SQTIHQWPATLVQPVGSPLSLECTVEGTSNPNLYWYRQAAGRGLQLLFYSVGIGQISSEVPQNLSASRPQDRQFILSSKKLLLSDSGFYLCAWSVRRDGYTFGSGTRLTVV.

The J gene is TRBJ1-2, the V gene TRBV28; the D gene is possibly TRBD1 (5 bases). Germline V gives CDR1 MDHEN, CDR2 SYDVKM. Deletions cut 8 bases from V and 1 base from J, with 11 bases between. This CDR3 is built from 13 residues. The CDR3: CASRAGLNYGYTF. The CDR3 region has the DNA TGTGCCAGCCGGGCAGGGCTTAACTATGGCTACACCTTC.

This clone was seen once. The rearrangement links TRBV29-1 to TRBJ1-1; D is unclear. Germline CDR1 and CDR2: SQVTM and ANQGSEA. Between the trimmed V and J ends, which lost 7 bases and 5 bases, there was a span of 17 bases. CDR3 length: 13 residues. DNA for the CDR3: TGCAGCGGACGACTCGGGGAGGGTACTGAAGCTTTCTTT. Protein sequence: CSGRLGEGTEAFF.